These T cell receptor beta chains were read from a single sample in a study of blood T cell repertoires in COVID-19. Assay: immunoSEQ multiplex PCR; the TCRdb copy retains only in-frame clones and omits some. The table lists some 120,000 clones, roughly 80% of them singletons, with about a sixth in the top ten. Sequenced sample: peripheral blood. All receptors come from a woman aged 45 to 65 with acute or convalescent COVID-19. Both conserved end residues are part of each CDR3. The D gene is left open where the match is weak. Size values are once, few and many counts, or a class for expanded clones, and some rows have none.

J gene	D gene	V gene	clone size	CDR3 protein	CDR3 DNA
TRBJ2-7	TRBD1	TRBV16	.	CASSQSRGTGPEQYF	TGTGCCAGCAGCCAATCGAGGGGGACAGGCCCCGAGCAGTACTTC
TRBJ1-3	TRBD1	TRBV4-1	.	CASSQDPGQGILSGNTIYF	TGCGCCAGCAGCCAAGATCCGGGACAGGGAATTCTCTCTGGAAACACCATATATTTT
TRBJ1-1	TRBD1	TRBV18	.	CASSPRQGATEAFF	TGTGCCAGCTCACCAAGACAGGGGGCCACTGAAGCTTTCTTT
TRBJ1-3	.	TRBV25-1	.	CASSADRQSGNTIYF	TGTGCCAGCAGTGCCGACAGGCAATCTGGAAACACCATATATTTT
TRBJ1-2	.	TRBV11-2	.	CASSPQDRHGYTF	TGTGCCAGCAGCCCGCAAGACAGGCATGGCTACACCTTC
TRBJ2-3	.	TRBV7-9	once	CASSFRGTDTQYF	TGTGCCAGCAGCTTCAGGGGCACAGATACGCAGTATTTT
TRBJ2-7	TRBD1	TRBV29-1	.	CSVDFPSRQGAYEQYF	TGCAGCGTTGACTTCCCTAGCCGACAGGGCGCCTACGAGCAGTACTTC
TRBJ2-3	TRBD2	TRBV19	.	CASSGRGAYDTQYF	TGTGCCAGTAGTGGGCGGGGGGCCTATGATACGCAGTATTTT
TRBJ1-6	TRBD1	TRBV6-1	.	CASSEGQGNSPLHF	TGTGCCAGCAGTGAAGGACAGGGAAATTCACCCCTCCACTTT
TRBJ1-2	.	TRBV5-8	.	CASRSENNYGYTF	TGTGCCAGCAGATCTGAGAACAACTATGGCTACACCTTC
TRBJ1-5	TRBD1	TRBV19	.	CASNSGTGVQPQHF	TGTGCCTCCAATTCCGGGACAGGGGTCCAGCCCCAGCATTTT
TRBJ1-5	TRBD1	TRBV30	.	CAWGRDRENQPQHF	TGTGCCTGGGGACGGGACAGGGAAAATCAGCCCCAGCATTTT
TRBJ2-1	.	TRBV11-2	few	CASSFNRVRGEQFF	TGTGCCAGCAGCTTTAACAGGGTTAGGGGTGAGCAGTTCTTC
TRBJ1-6	.	TRBV5-1	.	CASGKIQGSPLHF	TGCGCCAGCGGCAAGATACAGGGTTCACCCCTCCACTTT
TRBJ2-2	.	TRBV4-2	.	CASSQNGGAAGELFF	TGTGCCAGCAGCCAGAATGGAGGGGCGGCCGGGGAGCTGTTTTTT
TRBJ1-4	TRBD1	TRBV28	.	CASSSSDPGGREKLFF	TGTGCCAGCAGTTCCTCTGACCCAGGGGGTCGTGAAAAACTGTTTTTT
TRBJ1-1	.	TRBV19	.	CASSKAPVGAPEAFF	TGTGCCAGTAGTAAAGCCCCGGTAGGGGCCCCTGAAGCTTTCTTT
TRBJ2-7	.	TRBV2	.	CASSLPRGGGRPYEQYF	TGTGCCAGCAGTCTCCCGAGGGGCGGGGGCCGTCCCTACGAGCAGTACTTC
TRBJ1-5	TRBD1	TRBV25-1	.	CASSDTGGNQPQHF	TGTGCCAGCAGTGATACAGGGGGCAATCAGCCCCAGCATTTT
TRBJ1-6	.	TRBV5-4	.	CASSSAQGRHSPLHF	TGTGCCAGCAGCTCGGCTCAGGGGCGCCATTCACCCCTCCACTTT
TRBJ1-3	.	TRBV9	.	CASSVGTAGGGNTIYF	TGTGCCAGCAGCGTTGGCACCGCCGGAGGTGGAAACACCATATATTTT
TRBJ1-1	.	TRBV27	.	CASSLSPGVNTEAFF	TGTGCCAGCAGTTTAAGTCCAGGGGTGAACACTGAAGCTTTCTTT
TRBJ1-1	.	TRBV5-1	.	CASSLAGAAVNTEAFF	TGCGCCAGCAGCTTGGCCGGAGCGGCGGTGAACACTGAAGCTTTCTTT
TRBJ1-5	.	TRBV3-1/TRBV3-2	.	CASSQEPGTNQPQHF	TGTGCCAGCAGCCAAGAGCCGGGTACCAATCAGCCCCAGCATTTT
TRBJ1-4	TRBD1	TRBV7-8	.	CASSPRTGTNEKLFF	TGTGCCAGCAGCCCACGGACAGGAACTAATGAAAAACTGTTTTTT
TRBJ2-1	TRBD1	TRBV10-1	few	CASSETNRQGNEQFF	TGCGCCAGCAGTGAGACGAATCGACAGGGCAATGAGCAGTTCTTC
TRBJ2-3	.	TRBV2	.	CASSDPTWGVGTDTQYF	TGTGCCAGCAGTGATCCGACTTGGGGCGTCGGTACAGATACGCAGTATTTT
TRBJ2-4	TRBD1	TRBV11-2	.	CASSLGQGAGYF	TGTGCCAGCAGCTTAGGTCAGGGGGCGGGGTACTTC
TRBJ1-6	TRBD1	TRBV29-1	.	CSVKGGHNSPLHF	TGCAGCGTCAAAGGGGGCCATAATTCACCCCTCCACTTT
TRBJ1-1	.	TRBV5-4	.	CASSLGAPLTNTEAFF	TGTGCCAGCAGCTTGGGGGCCCCTCTTACGAACACTGAAGCTTTCTTT
TRBJ1-6	TRBD1	TRBV6-5	few	CASRGQGPYNSPLHF	TGTGCCAGCAGAGGACAGGGCCCTTATAATTCACCCCTCCACTTT
TRBJ2-3	TRBD2	TRBV18	.	CASSLGLASPVSTDTQYF	TGTGCCAGCTCACTGGGACTAGCTAGCCCCGTTAGCACAGATACGCAGTATTTT
TRBJ2-5	.	TRBV24-1	.	CATPRGVETQYF	TGTGCCACTCCCCGGGGAGTGGAGACCCAGTACTTC
TRBJ2-1	TRBD2	TRBV2	.	CASRGTSGYNEQFF	TGTGCCAGCAGGGGGACTAGCGGATACAATGAGCAGTTCTTC
TRBJ1-1	.	TRBV24-1	.	CATSDPGQGEAFF	TGTGCCACCAGTGATCCGGGACAAGGTGAAGCTTTCTTT
TRBJ2-3	TRBD1	TRBV6-4	.	CASSVTGSDTQYF	TGTGCCAGCAGTGTGACAGGGAGCGATACGCAGTATTTT
TRBJ1-4	TRBD1	TRBV3-1/TRBV3-2	.	CASSQERTGGSEKLFF	TGTGCCAGCAGCCAAGAGCGGACAGGGGGCAGTGAAAAACTGTTTTTT
TRBJ2-2	TRBD1	TRBV28	.	CASTTPGQGDSNTGELFF	TGTGCCAGCACTACCCCGGGACAGGGAGATTCGAACACCGGGGAGCTGTTTTTT
TRBJ1-1	.	TRBV27	.	CASSLYSSNTEAFF	TGTGCCAGCAGTTTATACAGTTCGAACACTGAAGCTTTCTTT
TRBJ1-1	.	TRBV12-5	.	CASGLVAKDLNTEAFF	TGTGCTAGTGGTTTGGTAGCGAAGGATTTGAACACTGAAGCTTTCTTT
TRBJ2-1	.	TRBV7-3	once	CASSSSGGQGGEQFF	TGTGCCAGCAGCTCCTCTGGGGGTCAAGGGGGTGAGCAGTTCTTC
TRBJ2-3	TRBD1	TRBV9	few	CASSLGTAGARDTQYF	TGTGCCAGCAGCCTGGGGACAGCAGGAGCCAGAGATACGCAGTATTTT
TRBJ2-5	TRBD1	TRBV29-1	.	CSVRPGGLETQYF	TGCAGCGTTAGGCCAGGGGGCTTGGAGACCCAGTACTTC
TRBJ2-7	.	TRBV2	.	CASSPTPYEQYF	TGTGCCAGCAGCCCTACTCCTTACGAGCAGTACTTC
TRBJ1-3	TRBD1	TRBV5-1	.	CASSARTGFDTIYF	TGCGCCAGCAGCGCTCGGACAGGGTTTGACACCATATATTTT
TRBJ1-5	.	TRBV6-1	.	CASSAFDSLNNQPQHF	TGTGCCAGCAGTGCCTTTGACAGTCTCAACAATCAGCCCCAGCATTTT
TRBJ2-1	TRBD2	TRBV5-1	.	CASSLGGLQQNNEQFF	TGCGCCAGCAGCTTGGGGGGACTACAACAAAACAATGAGCAGTTCTTC
TRBJ2-7	.	TRBV5-1	.	CASSYDRTGTYEQYF	TGCGCCAGCAGCTACGATCGGACTGGAACCTACGAGCAGTACTTC
TRBJ1-2	TRBD1	TRBV24-1	.	CATSDPGGFGYTF	TGTGCCACCAGTGATCCAGGGGGCTTTGGCTACACCTTC
TRBJ2-7	.	TRBV2	.	CASSLRVWSREQYF	TGTGCCAGCAGCCTCAGGGTATGGTCCCGCGAGCAGTACTTC
TRBJ2-7	TRBD2	TRBV7-8	.	CASSDRLAGGQRGEQYF	TGTGCCAGCAGCGACCGACTAGCGGGGGGCCAGCGGGGTGAGCAGTACTTC
TRBJ2-3	.	TRBV28	.	CASSSPAGAGDTQYF	TGTGCCAGCAGTTCCCCCGCGGGGGCAGGAGATACGCAGTATTTT
TRBJ1-5	TRBD1	TRBV19	.	CASSPTGGGQPQHF	TGTGCCAGTAGCCCCACAGGGGGCGGTCAGCCCCAGCATTTT
TRBJ2-3	.	TRBV27	.	CASSPGTDTQYF	TGTGCCAGCAGTCCAGGCACAGATACGCAGTATTTT
TRBJ2-1	TRBD2	TRBV30	.	CAWKTSGPSYNEQFF	TGTGCCTGGAAGACTAGCGGCCCCTCCTACAATGAGCAGTTCTTC